This T cell receptor beta chain was retrieved from a study of graft-versus-host responses after intestinal transplantation. General study points: The highest levels of circulating GvH clones went along with early declines in HvG clones after transplant.

A note on this clone: The antigen is undetermined.

In germline, CDR1 is SGDLS, CDR2 YYNGEE. CDR3 length: 20 residues. V lost 0 bases, J lost 1 base, and 11 bases stayed unmatched. Sequencing was performed with immunoSEQ multiplex PCR; in TCRdb, only in-frame clones are kept and a portion is missing. The sample yields tens of thousands of clones, roughly 89% seen once. The clonotype originates from a human donor who received an intestinal transplant. The V gene is TRBV9, the J gene TRBJ2-3, with 13 nucleotides matching TRBD2. Specimen: unstimulated CD4+ T cells sorted from spleen or lymph node cells, collected before intestinal transplant. The CDR3 region has the DNA TGTGCCAGCAGCGTAGAGGGAATGACTAGCGGGAGGAGGGGCACAGATACGCAGTATTTT. This encodes CASSVEGMTSGRRGTDTQYF.